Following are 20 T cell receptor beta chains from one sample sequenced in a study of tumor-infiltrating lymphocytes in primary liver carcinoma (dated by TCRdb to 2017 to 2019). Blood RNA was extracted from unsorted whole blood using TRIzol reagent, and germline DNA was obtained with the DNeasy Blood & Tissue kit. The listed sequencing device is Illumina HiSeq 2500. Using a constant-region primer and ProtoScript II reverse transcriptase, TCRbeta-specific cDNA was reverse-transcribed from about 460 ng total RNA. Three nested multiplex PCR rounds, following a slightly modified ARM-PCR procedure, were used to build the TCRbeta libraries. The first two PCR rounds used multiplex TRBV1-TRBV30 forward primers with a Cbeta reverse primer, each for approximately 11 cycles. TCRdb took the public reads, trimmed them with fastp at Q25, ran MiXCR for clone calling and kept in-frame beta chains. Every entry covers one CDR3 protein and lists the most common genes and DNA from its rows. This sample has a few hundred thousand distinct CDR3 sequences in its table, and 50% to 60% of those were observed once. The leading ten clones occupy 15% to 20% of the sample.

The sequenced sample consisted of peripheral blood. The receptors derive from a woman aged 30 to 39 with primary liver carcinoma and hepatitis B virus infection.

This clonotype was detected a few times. The CDR3 is CASSFRGVGSSTYF. In DNA, the CDR3 is TGTGCCAGCAGTTTTCGAGGGGTCGGCTCTAGTACGTACTTC. The chain recombines TRBV28 with TRBJ2-7; D tentatively fits TRBD1 or TRBD2 (5 bases each). The CDR3 has 14 amino acids. V was clipped by 3 bases and J by 12 bases, with 21 bases between them. Germline assignment: CDR1 MDHEN and CDR2 SYDVKM.

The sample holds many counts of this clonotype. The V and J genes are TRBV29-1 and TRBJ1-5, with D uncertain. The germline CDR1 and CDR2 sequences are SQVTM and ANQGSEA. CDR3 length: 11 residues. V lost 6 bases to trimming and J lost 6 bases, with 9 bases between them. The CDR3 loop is CSVVHCQPQHF. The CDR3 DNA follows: TGCAGCGTCGTGCACTGTCAGCCCCAGCATTTT.

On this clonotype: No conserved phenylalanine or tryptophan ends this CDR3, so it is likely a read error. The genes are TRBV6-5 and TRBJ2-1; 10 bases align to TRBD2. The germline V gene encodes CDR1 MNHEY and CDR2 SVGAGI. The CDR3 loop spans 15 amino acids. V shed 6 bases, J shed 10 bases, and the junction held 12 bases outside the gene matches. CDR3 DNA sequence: TGTGCCAGCAGGTTGGGACTAGCGTCAAGAGGGGAGCAGTTCATT. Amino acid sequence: CASRLGLASRGEQFI.

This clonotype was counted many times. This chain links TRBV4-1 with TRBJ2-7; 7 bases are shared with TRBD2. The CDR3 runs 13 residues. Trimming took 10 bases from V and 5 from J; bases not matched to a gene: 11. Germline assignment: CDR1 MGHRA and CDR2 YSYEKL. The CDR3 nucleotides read TGCGCCACTTCCCGGGACTATCTTAACGAGCAGTACTTC. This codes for CATSRDYLNEQYF.

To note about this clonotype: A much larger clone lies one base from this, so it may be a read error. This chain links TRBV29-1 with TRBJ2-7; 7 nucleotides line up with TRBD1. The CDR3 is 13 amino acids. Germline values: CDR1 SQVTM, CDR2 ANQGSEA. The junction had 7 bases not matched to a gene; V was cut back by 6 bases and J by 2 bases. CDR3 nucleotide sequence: TGCAGCGTACAGACAGGGAATGCCTACGAGCAGTACTTC. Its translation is CSVQTGNAYEQYF.

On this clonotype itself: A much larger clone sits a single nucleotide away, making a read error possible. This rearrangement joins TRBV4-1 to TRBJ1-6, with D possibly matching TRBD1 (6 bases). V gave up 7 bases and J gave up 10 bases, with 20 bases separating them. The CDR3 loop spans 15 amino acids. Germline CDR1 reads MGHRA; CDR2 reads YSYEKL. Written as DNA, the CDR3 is TGCGCCAGCACGATGTCGACAGGCGCAGGATCACCCCTCCACTTT. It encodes CASTMSTGAGSPLHF.

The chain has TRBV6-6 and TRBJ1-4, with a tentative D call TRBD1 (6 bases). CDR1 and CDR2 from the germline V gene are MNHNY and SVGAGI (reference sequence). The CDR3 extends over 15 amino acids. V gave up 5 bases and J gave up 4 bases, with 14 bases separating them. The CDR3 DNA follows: TGTGCCAGCAGTACCAGGGGACTTGGTAATGAAAAACTGTTTTTT. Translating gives CASSTRGLGNEKLFF.

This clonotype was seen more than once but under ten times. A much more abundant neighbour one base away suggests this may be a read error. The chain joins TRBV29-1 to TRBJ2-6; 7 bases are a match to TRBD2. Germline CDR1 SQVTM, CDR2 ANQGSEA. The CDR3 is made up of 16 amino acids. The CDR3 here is CCVRGEPSSGANVLTF. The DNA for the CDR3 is TGCTGCGTACGGGGGGAGCCGAGCTCTGGGGCCAACGTCCTGACTTTC.

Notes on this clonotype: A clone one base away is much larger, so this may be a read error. This CDR3 reads CASNQSAGELFF. Here the CDR3 DNA reads TGTGCCAGCAATCAATCGGCCGGGGAGCTGTTTTTT. The chain links TRBV6-5 to TRBJ2-2; D is ambiguous. The CDR3 has 12 residues. V shed 7 bases and J shed 6 bases, with 9 bases lying between them. Germline lookup yields CDR1 MNHEY and CDR2 SVGAGI.

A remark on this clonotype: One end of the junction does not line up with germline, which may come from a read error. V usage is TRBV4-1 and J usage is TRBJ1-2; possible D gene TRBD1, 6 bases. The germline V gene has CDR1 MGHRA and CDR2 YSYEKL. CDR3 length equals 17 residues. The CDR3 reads CASNQAILGTRYQGYTF. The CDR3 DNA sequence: TGCGCCAGCAACCAAGCCATTCTTGGGACAAGGTATCAGGGCTACACCTTC.

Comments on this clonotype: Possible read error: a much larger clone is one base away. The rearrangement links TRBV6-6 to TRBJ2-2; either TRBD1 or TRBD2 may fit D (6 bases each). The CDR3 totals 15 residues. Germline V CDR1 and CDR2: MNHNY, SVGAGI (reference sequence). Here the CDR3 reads CASSYPGGGTGEQFF. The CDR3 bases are TGTGCCAGCAGTTACCCCGGGGGCGGCACCGGGGAGCAGTTTTTT.

Here the CDR3 DNA reads TGTGCCAGCAGCCACGCCTGGGAGACCGTAGATACGCAGTATTTT. Translating it yields CASSHAWETVDTQYF. The chain carries TRBV6-5 and TRBJ2-3; a possible D gene is TRBD2 (5 bases). CDR1 is MNHEY and CDR2 is SVGAGI in the germline V gene. Trimming stripped 6 bases from V and 5 bases from J, with 18 bases between. The CDR3 spans 15 residues.

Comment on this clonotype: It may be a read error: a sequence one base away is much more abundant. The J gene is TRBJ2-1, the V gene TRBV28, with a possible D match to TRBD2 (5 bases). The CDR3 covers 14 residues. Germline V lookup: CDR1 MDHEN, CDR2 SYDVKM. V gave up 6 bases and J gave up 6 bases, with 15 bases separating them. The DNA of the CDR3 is TGTGCCAGCAGACAACTAGAGGGTGGCAATGAGCAGTTCTTC. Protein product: CASRQLEGGNEQFF.

The CDR3 is CATKRGGKGNEQFF. The CDR3 DNA reads as TGTGCCACAAAGCGGGGCGGGAAGGGAAATGAGCAGTTCTTC. The chain uses TRBV6-2 or TRBV6-3 and TRBJ2-1; TRBD2 matches at 7 bases. Germline V gene data show CDR1 as MNHEY and CDR2 as SVGEGT. CDR3 length: 14 amino acids. The J segment lost 7 bases and the V segment lost 10 bases, leaving 13 bases of the junction unmatched.

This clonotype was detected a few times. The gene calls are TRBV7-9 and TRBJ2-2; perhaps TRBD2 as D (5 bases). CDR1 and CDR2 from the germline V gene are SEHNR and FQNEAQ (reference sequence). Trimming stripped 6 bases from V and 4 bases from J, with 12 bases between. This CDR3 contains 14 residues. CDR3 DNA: TGTGCCAGCAGGCATCCTAGCAGCACCGGGGAGCTGTTTTTT. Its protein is CASRHPSSTGELFF.

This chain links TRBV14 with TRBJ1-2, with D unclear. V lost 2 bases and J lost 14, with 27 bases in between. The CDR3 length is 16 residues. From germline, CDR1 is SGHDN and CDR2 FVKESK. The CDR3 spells CASSQSMDGVPFALTF. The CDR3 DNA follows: TGTGCCAGCAGCCAATCCATGGACGGCGTCCCCTTCGCCTTGACCTTC.

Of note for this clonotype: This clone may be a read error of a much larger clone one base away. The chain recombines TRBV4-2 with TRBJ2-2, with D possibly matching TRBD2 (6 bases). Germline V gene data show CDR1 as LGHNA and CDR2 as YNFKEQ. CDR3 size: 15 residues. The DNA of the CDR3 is TGTGCCGGCAGCCCCGAATCGGGACTCCTTGGGGAGCTGTTTTTT. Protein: CAGSPESGLLGELFF.

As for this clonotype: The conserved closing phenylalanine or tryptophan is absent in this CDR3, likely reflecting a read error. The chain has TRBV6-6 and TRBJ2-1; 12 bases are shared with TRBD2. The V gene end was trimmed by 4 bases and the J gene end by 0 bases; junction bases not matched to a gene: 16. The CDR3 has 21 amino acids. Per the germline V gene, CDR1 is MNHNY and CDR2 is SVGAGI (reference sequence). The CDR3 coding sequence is TGTGCCAGCAGTTCCTTGGGACTAGCGGGCCAAATTTCTGGCTCCTACAATGAGCAGTTCCTC. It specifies CASSSLGLAGQISGSYNEQFL.

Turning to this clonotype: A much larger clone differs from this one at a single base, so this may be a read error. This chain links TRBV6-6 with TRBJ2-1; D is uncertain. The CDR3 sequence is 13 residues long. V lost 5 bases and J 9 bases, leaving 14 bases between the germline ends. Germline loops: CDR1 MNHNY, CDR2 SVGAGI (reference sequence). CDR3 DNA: TGTGCCAGCAGTAGCTTTGTCAGGACTGAGCAGTTCTTC. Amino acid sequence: CASSSFVRTEQFF.

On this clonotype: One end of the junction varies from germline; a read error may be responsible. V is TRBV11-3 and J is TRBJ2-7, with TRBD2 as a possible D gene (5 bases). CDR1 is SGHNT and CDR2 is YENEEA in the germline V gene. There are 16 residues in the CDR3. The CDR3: CSSSLDLGRTRYEQYF. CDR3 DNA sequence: TGTTCCAGCAGTTTAGATCTCGGCAGGACTCGTTACGAGCAGTACTTC.